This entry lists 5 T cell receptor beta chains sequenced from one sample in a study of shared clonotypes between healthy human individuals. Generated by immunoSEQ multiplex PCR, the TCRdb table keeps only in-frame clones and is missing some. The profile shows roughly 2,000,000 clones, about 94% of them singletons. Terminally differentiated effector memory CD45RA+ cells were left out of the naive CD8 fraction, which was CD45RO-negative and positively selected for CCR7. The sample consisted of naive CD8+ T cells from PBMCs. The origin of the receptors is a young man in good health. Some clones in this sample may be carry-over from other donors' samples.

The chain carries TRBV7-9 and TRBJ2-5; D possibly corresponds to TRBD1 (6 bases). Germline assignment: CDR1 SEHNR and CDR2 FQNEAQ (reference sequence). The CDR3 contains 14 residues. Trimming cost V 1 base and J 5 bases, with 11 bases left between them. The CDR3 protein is CASSLVGQGETQYF. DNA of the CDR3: TGTGCCAGCAGCTTAGTCGGTCAGGGGGAGACCCAGTACTTC.

The CDR3 DNA reads as TGTGCCAGCACCCCAGGGGTGGGATCATCCTACGAGCAGTACTTC. Translating it yields CASTPGVGSSYEQYF. The chain joins TRBV28 to TRBJ2-7, with D possibly TRBD1 on 6 matching bases. Trimming left V 7 bases short and J 1 base short, with 17 bases between. This CDR3 is built from 15 residues. The germline CDR1 and CDR2 sequences are MDHEN and SYDVKM.

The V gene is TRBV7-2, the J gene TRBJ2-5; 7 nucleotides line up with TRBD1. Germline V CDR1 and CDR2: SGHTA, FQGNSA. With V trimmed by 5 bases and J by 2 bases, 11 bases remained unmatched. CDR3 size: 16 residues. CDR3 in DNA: TGTGCCAGCAGCCTAACCGGGACAGAGATACAAGAGACCCAGTACTTC. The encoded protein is CASSLTGTEIQETQYF.

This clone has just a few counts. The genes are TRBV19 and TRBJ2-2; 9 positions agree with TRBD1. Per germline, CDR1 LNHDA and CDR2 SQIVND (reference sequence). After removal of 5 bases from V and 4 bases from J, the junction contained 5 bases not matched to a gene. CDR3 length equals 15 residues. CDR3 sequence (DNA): TGTGCCAGTAGTTTTTACAGGGGGCGCACCGGGGAGCTGTTTTTT. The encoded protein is CASSFYRGRTGELFF.

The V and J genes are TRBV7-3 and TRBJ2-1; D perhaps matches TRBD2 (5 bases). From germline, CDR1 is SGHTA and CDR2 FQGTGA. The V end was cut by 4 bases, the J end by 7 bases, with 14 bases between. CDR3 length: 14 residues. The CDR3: CASSSEGDSNEQFF. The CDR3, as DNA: TGTGCCAGCAGCTCAGAGGGAGATTCAAATGAGCAGTTCTTC.